Listed below are T cell receptor beta chains from one sample, sequenced in a study of vaccination effects on CD4 cells after COVID-19. Sequenced by immunoSEQ multiplex PCR; TCRdb stores in-frame clones only, minus some. The sample holds approximately 40,000 clones; roughly 70% are singletons and the top ten take 22%. Their target antigens are unknown. The material was CD4+ T cells from PBMCs cultured with SARS-CoV-2 spike peptides, obtained before COVID-19 vaccination. The receptors were sampled from a human donor who received a COVID-19 vaccine. Both conserved end residues are part of each CDR3. D genes are given only for firm matches. Part of the rows lack a size; the others show once, few, many or a class for expanded clones.

clone_size	d_call	j_call	cdr3_length	v_call	cdr3_aa	cdr3_nt
-	-	TRBJ2-2	16	TRBV7-2	CASSLAKGGLAGELFF	TGTGCCAGCAGCTTAGCTAAGGGGGGGCTCGCCGGGGAGCTGTTTTTT
-	TRBD2	TRBJ2-5	19	TRBV9	CASSVSYTLRGRTEETQYF	TGTGCCAGCAGCGTAAGCTATACACTGCGGGGGAGAACCGAAGAGACCCAGTACTTC
-	TRBD1	TRBJ1-5	16	TRBV15	CATSRGTGGPNQPQHF	TGTGCCACCAGCAGAGGGACAGGGGGTCCCAATCAGCCCCAGCATTTT
-	TRBD1	TRBJ2-2	15	TRBV29-1	CSAERGTGDTGELFF	TGCAGCGCCGAAAGGGGGACAGGGGACACCGGGGAGCTGTTTTTT
few	TRBD1	TRBJ1-2	14	TRBV19	CASREQGAVGGDTF	TGTGCCAGTAGGGAACAGGGGGCGGTCGGGGGAGACACCTTC
few	-	TRBJ1-5	12	TRBV7-9	CASSLDRQPQHF	TGTGCCAGCAGCTTAGACCGCCAGCCCCAGCATTTT
-	-	TRBJ1-2	16	TRBV5-1	CASSLGQLPLKDGYTF	TGCGCCAGCAGCTTGGGTCAGCTCCCCTTAAAGGATGGCTACACCTTC
-	-	TRBJ2-5	14	TRBV6-5	CAPYRNRSQETQYF	TGTGCCCCATATAGGAACAGGAGCCAAGAGACCCAGTACTTC
-	TRBD2	TRBJ2-5	14	TRBV24-1	CATQGSGSEETQYF	TGTGCCACCCAAGGCAGCGGGAGTGAGGAGACCCAGTACTTC
-	-	TRBJ1-3	15	TRBV5-5	CASSLVDSSGNTIYF	TGTGCCAGCAGCTTAGTTGACAGCTCTGGAAACACCATATATTTT
-	-	TRBJ2-7	14	TRBV12-5	CASGHSDRGSEQYF	TGTGCTAGTGGTCACAGCGACCGAGGGTCCGAGCAGTACTTC
-	-	TRBJ2-4	15	TRBV7-2	CASSPKSLAKNIQYF	TGTGCCAGCAGCCCCAAGTCACTAGCCAAAAACATTCAGTACTTC
-	-	TRBJ2-7	14	TRBV4-2	CASSQGRERHEQYF	TGTGCCAGCAGCCAAGGGAGGGAGAGACACGAGCAGTACTTC
-	-	TRBJ2-7	15	TRBV7-2	CASSLSYRDTYEQYF	TGTGCCAGCAGCTTAAGTTATAGGGACACCTACGAGCAGTACTTC
-	TRBD1	TRBJ1-1	15	TRBV5-4	CASSRDRAEYTEAFF	TGTGCCAGCAGCAGGGACAGGGCCGAATACACTGAAGCTTTCTTT
few	-	TRBJ2-1	17	TRBV19	CASRSTEPPSSYNEQFF	TGTGCCAGTAGATCCACCGAGCCACCGAGCTCCTACAATGAGCAGTTCTTC
-	-	TRBJ2-5	14	TRBV6-5	CASSNQGFGETQYF	TGTGCCAGCAGTAACCAGGGTTTTGGGGAGACCCAGTACTTC
once	TRBD1	TRBJ1-2	14	TRBV4-2	CASSQGDSAYGYTF	TGTGCCAGCAGCCAAGGGGACAGCGCCTATGGCTACACCTTC
once	TRBD2	TRBJ2-3	15	TRBV18	CASSPGLAEADTQYF	TGTGCCAGCTCACCAGGGCTAGCGGAGGCAGATACGCAGTATTTT
once	-	TRBJ2-7	16	TRBV7-8	CASRNRMGANPGEQYF	TGTGCCAGCAGAAACAGGATGGGGGCGAACCCTGGCGAGCAGTACTTC
-	-	TRBJ2-7	13	TRBV27	CASTTRSSYEQYF	TGTGCCAGCACCACTCGGAGCTCCTACGAGCAGTACTTC
few	TRBD1	TRBJ2-1	13	TRBV12-3/TRBV12-4	CASSFLGGSEQFF	TGTGCCAGCAGTTTTCTAGGGGGCTCTGAGCAGTTCTTC
few	-	TRBJ1-2	13	TRBV27	CASSFSGKDGYTF	TGTGCCAGCAGTTTTTCAGGGAAGGATGGCTACACCTTC
few	-	TRBJ2-7	14	TRBV6-1	CASSEVVRGGEQYF	TGTGCCAGCAGTGAAGTGGTACGTGGGGGCGAGCAGTACTTC
-	TRBD2	TRBJ2-5	15	TRBV3-1/TRBV3-2	CASSPLAGAGETQYF	TGTGCCAGCAGCCCACTAGCGGGAGCGGGGGAGACCCAGTACTTC
few	-	TRBJ1-2	15	TRBV4-2	CASSQDGGAVYGYTF	TGTGCCAGCAGCCAAGATGGGGGGGCAGTCTATGGCTACACCTTC
-	-	TRBJ2-3	17	TRBV10-1	CASSGTGTHLSTDTQYF	TGCGCCAGCAGTGGAACCGGGACCCACCTTAGCACAGATACGCAGTATTTT